This TCR beta chain was recovered during a study of T cell responses to AZD1222 COVID-19 vaccine. For this clone: Its specificity is unknown.

Study outcomes and limitations: Spike-specific TCR breadth and depth grew following two AZD1222 doses. Epitopes outside B.1.351 and B.1.1.7 mutated regions reportedly drew nearly half of spike TCRs. Donors in the cohort were predominantly white British and more often female, and clonal diversity was possibly underestimated.

Second-dose intervals of approximately 4 or approximately 12 weeks were pooled. The germline gives CDR1 MNHEY, CDR2 SVGAGI. The CDR3 spans 14 residues. V was trimmed by 2 bases and J by 3 bases, leaving 11 bases between them. Produced via immunoSEQ multiplex PCR; TCRdb's table is partial and in-frame only. This sample has 140,000 to 150,000 clones; approximately 90% occur once, and the top ten carry about 3.5%. V usage is TRBV6-5 and J usage is TRBJ2-7; the D gene is possibly TRBD2 (5 bases). This TCR came from an adult who received the AZD1222 COVID-19 vaccine. Source: peripheral blood, taken 28 days after the second AZD1222 dose. The CDR3 nucleotides are TGTGCCAGCAGTTACGGCGGGTCGGGCTACGAGCAGTACTTC. The encoded protein is CASSYGGSGYEQYF.